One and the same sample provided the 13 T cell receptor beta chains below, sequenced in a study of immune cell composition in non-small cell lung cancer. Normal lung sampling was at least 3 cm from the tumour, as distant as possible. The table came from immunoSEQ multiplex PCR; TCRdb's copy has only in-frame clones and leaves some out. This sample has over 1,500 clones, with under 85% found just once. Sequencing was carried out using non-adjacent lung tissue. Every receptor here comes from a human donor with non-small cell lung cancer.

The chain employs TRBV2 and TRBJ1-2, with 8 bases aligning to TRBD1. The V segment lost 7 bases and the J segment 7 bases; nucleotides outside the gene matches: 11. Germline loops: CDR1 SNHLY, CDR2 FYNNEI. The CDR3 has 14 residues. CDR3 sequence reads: CASTRTGTVGGYTF. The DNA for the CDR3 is TGTGCCAGCACCCGGACAGGGACAGTTGGTGGCTACACCTTC.

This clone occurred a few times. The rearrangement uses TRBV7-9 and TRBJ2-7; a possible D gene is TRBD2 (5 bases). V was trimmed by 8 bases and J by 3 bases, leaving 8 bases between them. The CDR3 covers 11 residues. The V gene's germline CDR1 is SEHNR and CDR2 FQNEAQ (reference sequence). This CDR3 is CASVAGYEQYF. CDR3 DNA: TGTGCCAGCGTGGCGGGCTACGAGCAGTACTTC.

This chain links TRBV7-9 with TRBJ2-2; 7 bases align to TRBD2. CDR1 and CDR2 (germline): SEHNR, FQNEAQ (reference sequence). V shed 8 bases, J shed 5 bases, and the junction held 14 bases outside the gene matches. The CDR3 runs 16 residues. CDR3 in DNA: TGTGCCAGCGACTCAAACGAGGGACTATTAACCGGGGAGCTGTTTTTT. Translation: CASDSNEGLLTGELFF.

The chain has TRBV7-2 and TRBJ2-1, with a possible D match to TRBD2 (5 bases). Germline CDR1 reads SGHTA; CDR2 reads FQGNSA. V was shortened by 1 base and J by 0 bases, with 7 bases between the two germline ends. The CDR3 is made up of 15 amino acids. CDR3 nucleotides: TGTGCCAGCAGCTTAGGTGGAGGCTCCTACAATGAGCAGTTCTTC. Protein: CASSLGGGSYNEQFF.

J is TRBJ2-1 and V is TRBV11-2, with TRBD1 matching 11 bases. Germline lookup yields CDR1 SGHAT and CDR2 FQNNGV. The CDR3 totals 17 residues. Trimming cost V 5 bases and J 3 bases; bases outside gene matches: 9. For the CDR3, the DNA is TGTGCCAGCAGCACCCAGGGGACAGGGGGGTACTACAATGAGCAGTTCTTC. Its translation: CASSTQGTGGYYNEQFF.

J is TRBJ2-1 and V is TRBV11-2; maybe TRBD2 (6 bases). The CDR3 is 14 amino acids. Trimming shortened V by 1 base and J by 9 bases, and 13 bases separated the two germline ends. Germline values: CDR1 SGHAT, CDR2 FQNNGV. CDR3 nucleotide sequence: TGTGCCAGCAGCTTAGCCCATGGGGGGAGTGAGCAGTTCTTC. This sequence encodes CASSLAHGGSEQFF.

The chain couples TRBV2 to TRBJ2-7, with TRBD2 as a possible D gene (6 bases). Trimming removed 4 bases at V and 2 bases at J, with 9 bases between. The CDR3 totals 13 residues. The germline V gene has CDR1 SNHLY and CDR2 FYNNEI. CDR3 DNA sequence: TGTGCCAGCAGTGGAGGAGGGCCCTACGAGCAGTACTTC. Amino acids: CASSGGGPYEQYF.

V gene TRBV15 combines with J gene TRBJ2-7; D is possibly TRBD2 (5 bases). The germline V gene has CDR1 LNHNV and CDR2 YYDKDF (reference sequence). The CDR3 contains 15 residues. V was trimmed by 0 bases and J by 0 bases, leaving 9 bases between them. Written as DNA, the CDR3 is TGTGCCACCAGCAGAGATTACGGGAACTCCTACGAGCAGTACTTC. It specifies CATSRDYGNSYEQYF.

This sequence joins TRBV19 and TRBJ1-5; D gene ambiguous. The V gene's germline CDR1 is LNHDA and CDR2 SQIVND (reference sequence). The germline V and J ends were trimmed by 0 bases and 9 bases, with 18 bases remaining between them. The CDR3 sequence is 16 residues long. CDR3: CASSIDLRGNRLPQHF. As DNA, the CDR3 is TGTGCCAGTAGTATAGACCTCAGAGGGAATCGCTTGCCCCAGCATTTT.

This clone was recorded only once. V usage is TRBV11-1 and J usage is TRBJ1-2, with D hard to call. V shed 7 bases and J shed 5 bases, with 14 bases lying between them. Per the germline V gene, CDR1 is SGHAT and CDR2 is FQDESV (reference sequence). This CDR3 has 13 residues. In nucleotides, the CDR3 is TGTGCCAGCACCAACGACTTTACTTATGGCTACACCTTC. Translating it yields CASTNDFTYGYTF.

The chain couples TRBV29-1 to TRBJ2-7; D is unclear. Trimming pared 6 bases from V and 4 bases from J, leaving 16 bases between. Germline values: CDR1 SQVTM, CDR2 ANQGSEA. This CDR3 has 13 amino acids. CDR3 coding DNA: TGCAGCGTCCACGTTGGGCCCCAGTACGAGCAGTACTTC. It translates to CSVHVGPQYEQYF.

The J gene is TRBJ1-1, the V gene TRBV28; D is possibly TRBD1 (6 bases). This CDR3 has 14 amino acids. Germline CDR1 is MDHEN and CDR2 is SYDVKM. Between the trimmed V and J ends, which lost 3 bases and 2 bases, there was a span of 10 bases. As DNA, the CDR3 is TGTGCCAGCAGTTTGGGAGGGGGTAACACTGAAGCTTTCTTT. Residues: CASSLGGGNTEAFF. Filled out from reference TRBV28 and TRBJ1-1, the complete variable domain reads DVKVTQSSRYLVKRTGEKVFLECVQDMDHENMFWYRQDPGLGLRLIYFSYDVKMKEKGDIPEGYSVSREKKERFSLILESASTNQTSMYLCASSLGGGNTEAFFGQGTRLTVV.

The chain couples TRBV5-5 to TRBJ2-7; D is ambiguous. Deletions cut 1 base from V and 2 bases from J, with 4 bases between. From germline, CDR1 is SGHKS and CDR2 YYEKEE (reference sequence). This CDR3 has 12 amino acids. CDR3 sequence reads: CASSLTAYEQYF. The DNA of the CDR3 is TGTGCCAGCAGCTTGACAGCCTACGAGCAGTACTTC.